This paragraph reports one T cell receptor (beta chain). Its target is unknown. This specimen belongs to a study of T cells after yellow fever vaccination. Whole-study findings and limits: Contamination of FACS-sorted repertoires by abundant clonotypes from the bulk population could occur.

TCR cDNA was made by 5'RACE template switching, adding a universal primer site and UMIs. TCRdb re-derived calls from the 5' RACE reads in MiXCR, one entry per CDR3 protein. The sample includes roughly 400,000 distinct CDR3 sequences, roughly 20% of them seen just once. From germline, CDR1 is SGHRS and CDR2 YFSETQ. The CDR3 is 15 amino acids. Between the trimmed V and J ends, which lost 0 bases and 7 bases, there was a span of 13 bases. The chain joins TRBV5-1 to TRBJ1-4, with a weak D call TRBD1 (5 bases). The clonotype was recovered from a young man who received the YFV17D yellow fever vaccine. The sample was PBMCs, taken before the yellow fever booster vaccination. The CDR3 region has the DNA TGCGCCAGCAGCTTGGGTCCAGGGAACGGTGAAAAACTGTTTTTT. Its translation: CASSLGPGNGEKLFF.